The 30 T cell receptor beta chains below all came from one sample that was sequenced in a study of CD8 T cells in Susac syndrome. RNA amounts of roughly 0.45 to 1 ug underwent reverse transcription with random hexamers. TCRdb re-called the immunoSEQ multiplex PCR reads with MiXCR, one entry per CDR3 protein. The sample holds 190,000 or so distinct CDR3 sequences, nearly 95% seen once. The specimen sequenced was CD4+ T cells from PBMCs. Receptors originate from a human donor with multiple sclerosis.

J is TRBJ1-3 and V is TRBV30; D uncertain. V was pared by 2 bases and J by 6 bases, with 14 bases between. Germline assignment: CDR1 GTSNPN and CDR2 SVGIG (reference sequence). The CDR3 has 14 amino acids. This CDR3 reads CAWSRLLMANTIYF. The CDR3 DNA is TGTGCCTGGAGTAGGCTCCTCATGGCAAACACCATATATTTT.

This sequence joins TRBV20-1 and TRBJ2-3; D call uncertain. V lost 6 bases and J 3 bases, leaving 19 bases between the germline ends. The CDR3 loop spans 15 amino acids. Germline V CDR1 and CDR2: DFQATT, SNEGSKA (reference sequence). The CDR3 region is CSAAWGKGGTDTQYF. For the CDR3, the DNA is TGCAGTGCCGCTTGGGGAAAGGGTGGGACAGATACGCAGTATTTT.

The chain combines TRBV10-3 with TRBJ1-5; 7 bases line up with TRBD1. Looked up from germline, CDR1 is ENHRY and CDR2 is SYGVKD. This CDR3 is built from 14 residues. V lost 3 bases, J lost 7 bases, and 6 bases stayed unmatched. DNA for the CDR3: TGTGCCATCAGTGAAGAAAGGGGGCGACAGCCCCAGCATTTT. It specifies CAISEERGRQPQHF.

This chain joins TRBV24-1 and TRBJ2-5; 10 nucleotides line up with TRBD1. Trimming cost V 7 bases and J 5 bases; bases outside gene matches: 6. Germline V gene data show CDR1 as KGHDR and CDR2 as SFDVKD. The length of the CDR3 is 14 residues. The DNA for the CDR3 is TGTGCCACCAGGGGGACAGGGGATGGGGAGACCCAGTACTTC. Protein sequence: CATRGTGDGETQYF.

The chain uses TRBV24-1 and TRBJ1-5; no definite D call. The CDR3 extends over 13 amino acids. Trimming shortened V by 0 bases and J by 7 bases, and 6 bases separated the two germline ends. The germline V gene has CDR1 KGHDR and CDR2 SFDVKD. CDR3 DNA sequence: TGTGCCACCAGTGATTTGAACGGACAGCCCCAGCATTTT. Translated, it gives CATSDLNGQPQHF.

This chain links TRBV12-3 or TRBV12-4 with TRBJ2-3; unclear D gene. Trimming pared 4 bases from V and 2 bases from J, leaving 10 bases between. This CDR3 contains 14 residues. CDR3 protein: CASSSTRNTDTQYF. CDR3 in DNA: TGTGCCAGCAGTTCGACGCGTAACACAGATACGCAGTATTTT.

This rearrangement joins TRBV24-1 to TRBJ2-4; D gene unclear. The CDR3 runs to 11 residues. The V end was cut by 5 bases, the J end by 8 bases, with 6 bases between. Germline CDR1 KGHDR, CDR2 SFDVKD. CDR3 region: CATSVGDIQYF. The CDR3 nucleotides read TGTGCCACCAGTGTCGGAGACATTCAGTACTTC.

The genes are TRBV30 and TRBJ2-3, with D unresolved. V lost 2 bases and J 4 bases, leaving 10 bases between the germline ends. Germline V gene data show CDR1 as GTSNPN and CDR2 as SVGIG (reference sequence). This CDR3 is 13 amino acids long. The CDR3 DNA reads TGTGCCTGGAGTCTTAGCCACGCAGATACGCAGTATTTT. Protein: CAWSLSHADTQYF.

In nucleotides, the CDR3 is TGTGCCAGCAGTGCTATAGGGGATGCTCAGTACTTC. Its protein is CASSAIGDAQYF. The chain joins TRBV25-1 to TRBJ2-4, with D possibly TRBD1 on 5 matching bases. The germline V and J ends were trimmed by 4 bases and 12 bases, with 13 bases remaining between them. The CDR3 runs 12 residues. CDR1 and CDR2 (germline): MGHDK, SYGVNS.

The V and J genes are TRBV27 and TRBJ2-3, with D possibly TRBD2 on 5 matching bases. From germline, CDR1 is MNHEY and CDR2 SMNVEV (reference sequence). Trimming stripped 5 bases from V and 1 base from J, with 16 bases between. This CDR3 spans 16 amino acids. CDR3 DNA sequence: TGTGCCAGCAGTCCTACTAGATTTAGAGGCACAGATACGCAGTATTTT. Encoded protein: CASSPTRFRGTDTQYF.

The J gene is TRBJ2-7, the V gene TRBV5-1; TRBD2 might be the D (6 bases). The V end lost 7 bases, the J end lost 0 bases, and 14 bases lay between the germline ends. This CDR3 comprises 14 residues. Per germline, CDR1 SGHRS and CDR2 YFSETQ. The DNA of the CDR3 is TGCGCCAGCGCCCGGGACTCAAGCTCCTACGAGCAGTACTTC. It codes for CASARDSSSYEQYF.

The V gene is TRBV5-1, the J gene TRBJ1-2; D possibly corresponds to TRBD1 (6 bases). The V and J ends lost 4 bases and 2 bases respectively, with 9 bases between them. This CDR3 has 13 amino acids. Germline V gene sequence: CDR1 SGHRS, CDR2 YFSETQ. CDR3 sequence (DNA): TGCGCCAGCAGCGAGCAGGGGAACTATGGCTACACCTTC. Protein: CASSEQGNYGYTF.

The rearrangement links TRBV20-1 to TRBJ1-5, with 8 positions matching TRBD1. V shed 7 bases, J shed 9 bases, and the junction held 14 bases outside the gene matches. Germline-derived CDR1 and CDR2 are DFQATT and SNEGSKA (reference sequence). The CDR3 extends over 14 amino acids. CDR3 nucleotide sequence: TGCAGTGTCAGTCAGGACAGGGATCTTCGGCCCCAGCATTTT. This codes for CSVSQDRDLRPQHF.

CDR3 amino acids: CATSREGPPYEQYF. The CDR3 bases are TGTGCCACCAGCAGAGAAGGGCCCCCCTACGAGCAGTACTTC. V gene TRBV15 combines with J gene TRBJ2-7; D is undetermined. This CDR3 is 14 amino acids long. V lost 0 bases, J lost 2 bases, and 8 bases lay in between. Per germline, CDR1 LNHNV and CDR2 YYDKDF (reference sequence).

The V and J genes are TRBV11-1 and TRBJ2-1, with a tentative D call TRBD2 (7 bases). The CDR3 has 18 amino acids. The V and J ends lost 1 base and 3 bases respectively, with 19 bases between them. The germline V gene encodes CDR1 SGHAT and CDR2 FQDESV (reference sequence). CDR3 bases: TGTGCCAGCAGCTTAGTCGGCCTTAGGGGGGGCCGCTACAATGAGCAGTTCTTC. It is translated as CASSLVGLRGGRYNEQFF.

V gene TRBV20-1 combines with J gene TRBJ2-7; TRBD1 matches 9 bases. The CDR3 covers 15 residues. CDR1 is DFQATT, CDR2 SNEGSKA, per germline (reference sequence). With 6 bases clipped from V and 6 bases from J, the junction kept 15 bases outside the gene matches. In DNA, the CDR3 is TGCAGTGCCGCCGGTTCCTCACAGGGGGCGGGCGAGCAGTACTTC. It translates to CSAAGSSQGAGEQYF.

The chain combines TRBV9 with TRBJ2-7; TRBD2 agrees at 7 bases. The V gene's germline CDR1 is SGDLS and CDR2 YYNGEE. CDR3 length: 15 residues. The trim removed 4 bases at V and 0 bases at J, leaving 7 bases unmatched. CDR3 DNA: TGTGCCAGCAGCCGAGCCGGGACTAACTCCTACGAGCAGTACTTC. Encoded protein: CASSRAGTNSYEQYF.

The gene calls are TRBV29-1 and TRBJ2-4; a possible D gene is TRBD1 (6 bases). CDR3 length: 15 amino acids. Germline CDR1 SQVTM, CDR2 ANQGSEA. V was trimmed by 0 bases and J by 0 bases, leaving 9 bases between them. The CDR3 spells CSVEDRGLAKNIQYF. The CDR3 nucleotides are TGCAGCGTTGAAGACAGGGGCTTAGCCAAAAACATTCAGTACTTC.

The chain is built from TRBV11-2 and TRBJ1-1, with D maybe TRBD1 (6 bases). The CDR3 is made up of 14 amino acids. Germline CDR1 is SGHAT and CDR2 is FQNNGV. V lost 3 bases, J lost 6 bases, and 14 bases lay in between. CDR3 amino acids: CASSFRRGVAEAFF. The CDR3 DNA sequence: TGTGCCAGCAGCTTCCGCAGGGGAGTCGCTGAAGCTTTCTTT.

The chain joins TRBV24-1 to TRBJ2-1, with TRBD1 as a possible D gene (6 bases). CDR3 length equals 12 residues. The germline V gene encodes CDR1 KGHDR and CDR2 SFDVKD. Trimming left V 3 bases short and J 10 bases short, with 9 bases between. The chain's CDR3 is CATSDPRGEQFF. DNA of the CDR3: TGTGCCACCAGTGATCCGAGGGGGGAGCAGTTCTTC.

The chain has TRBV29-1 and TRBJ2-5; D possibly uses TRBD1 or TRBD2 (5 bases each). The CDR3 spans 14 residues. The V and J ends lost 6 bases and 5 bases respectively, with 19 bases between them. Germline CDR1 and CDR2: SQVTM and ANQGSEA. The CDR3 here is CSVPPGTQGETQYF. The CDR3 nucleotides read TGCAGCGTCCCCCCCGGGACCCAAGGGGAGACCCAGTACTTC. The entire variable domain, with the rest obtained from reference TRBV29-1 and TRBJ2-5, is as follows: SAVISQKPSRDICQRGTSLTIQCQVDSQVTMMFWYRQQPGQSLTLIATANQGSEATYESGFVIDKFPISRPNLTFSTLTVSNMSPEDSSIYLCSVPPGTQGETQYFGPGTRLLVL.

V is TRBV4-1 and J is TRBJ2-7; no clear D gene. Looked up from germline, CDR1 is MGHRA and CDR2 is YSYEKL. Trimming cost V 0 bases and J 2 bases, with 8 bases left between them. This CDR3 region has 14 residues. CDR3 in DNA: TGCGCCAGCAGCCAAGATAGATCTACCTACGAGCAGTACTTC. It codes for CASSQDRSTYEQYF.

J is TRBJ2-2 and V is TRBV30; D not resolved. The germline V gene has CDR1 GTSNPN and CDR2 SVGIG (reference sequence). The CDR3 has 10 residues. Trimming stripped 4 bases from V and 7 bases from J, with 4 bases between. CDR3 sequence: CAWIDGELFF. CDR3 nucleotide sequence: TGTGCCTGGATAGACGGGGAGCTGTTTTTT.

In this sample, this clonotype turned up once. The V gene is TRBV30, the J gene TRBJ2-6; tentative D call: TRBD2 (6 bases). Between the trimmed V and J ends, which lost 2 bases and 4 bases, there was a span of 18 bases. The CDR3 is 17 residues long. Germline values: CDR1 GTSNPN, CDR2 SVGIG (reference sequence). The CDR3 coding sequence is TGTGCCTGGAGTCCGGGACTGCGGCTTAGGGGGGCCAACGTCCTGACTTTC. Translated, it gives CAWSPGLRLRGANVLTF. Together with reference TRBV30 and TRBJ2-6, the CDR3 gives the full variable domain: SQTIHQWPATLVQPVGSPLSLECTVEGTSNPNLYWYRQAAGRGLQLLFYSVGIGQISSEVPQNLSASRPQDRQFILSSKKLLLSDSGFYLCAWSPGLRLRGANVLTFGAGSRLTVL.

The rearrangement joins TRBV30 to TRBJ1-1, with unresolved D. Germline CDR1 GTSNPN, CDR2 SVGIG (reference sequence). V was clipped by 8 bases and J by 3 bases, with 19 bases between them. CDR3 length equals 14 residues. CDR3 sequence reads: CAAGRDGRYTEAFF. DNA of the CDR3: TGTGCCGCGGGCCGGGATGGTAGGTACACTGAAGCTTTCTTT.

The sample holds one count of this clonotype. The rearrangement uses TRBV3-1 and TRBJ1-2; no clear D gene. Trimming took 1 base from V and 3 from J, leaving 3 bases between them. Germline loops: CDR1 LGHDT, CDR2 YNNKEL (reference sequence). This CDR3 is built from 12 residues. CDR3 sequence reads: CASSQADYGYTF. The CDR3 nucleotides read TGTGCCAGCAGCCAAGCGGACTATGGCTACACCTTC. Complete variable domain (other parts from reference TRBV3-1 and TRBJ1-2): DTAVSQTPKYLVTQMGNDKSIKCEQNLGHDTMYWYKQDSKKFLKIMFSYNNKELIINETVPNRFSPKSPDKAHLNLHINSLELGDSAVYFCASSQADYGYTFGSGTRLTVV.

The chain carries TRBV20-1 and TRBJ2-5; D ambiguous. The ends were cut back, 0 bases at V and 2 bases at J, with 10 bases in the middle. The CDR3 totals 14 residues. CDR1 DFQATT and CDR2 SNEGSKA come from the germline V gene (reference sequence). CDR3 protein: CSARDQKTQETQYF. In DNA form, the CDR3 reads TGCAGTGCTAGAGATCAAAAGACGCAAGAGACCCAGTACTTC.

This chain connects TRBV12-3 or TRBV12-4 to TRBJ2-3, with TRBD1 identical over 7 bases. This CDR3 region has 15 residues. The V segment lost 10 bases and the J segment 2 bases; nucleotides outside the gene matches: 12. The CDR3 reads CATSPPQGYTDTQYF. Written as DNA, the CDR3 is TGTGCCACTTCCCCCCCACAGGGGTACACAGATACGCAGTATTTT.

The chain's CDR3 is CASRKGLVETQYF. CDR3 coding DNA: TGTGCCAGCAGAAAGGGACTAGTAGAGACCCAGTACTTC. The chain employs TRBV21-1 and TRBJ2-5; the D segment call TRBD2 is taken from the table without a DNA check. TRBV21-1 is a pseudogene locus. This CDR3 is 13 amino acids long.

The chain recombines TRBV24-1 with TRBJ2-1; 9 positions match TRBD1. This CDR3 has 14 amino acids. Germline values: CDR1 KGHDR, CDR2 SFDVKD. Trimming cost V 7 bases and J 8 bases; bases outside gene matches: 8. DNA of the CDR3: TGTGCCACCAGCCCACAGGGGGCTTTCGATGAGCAGTTCTTC. It specifies CATSPQGAFDEQFF.